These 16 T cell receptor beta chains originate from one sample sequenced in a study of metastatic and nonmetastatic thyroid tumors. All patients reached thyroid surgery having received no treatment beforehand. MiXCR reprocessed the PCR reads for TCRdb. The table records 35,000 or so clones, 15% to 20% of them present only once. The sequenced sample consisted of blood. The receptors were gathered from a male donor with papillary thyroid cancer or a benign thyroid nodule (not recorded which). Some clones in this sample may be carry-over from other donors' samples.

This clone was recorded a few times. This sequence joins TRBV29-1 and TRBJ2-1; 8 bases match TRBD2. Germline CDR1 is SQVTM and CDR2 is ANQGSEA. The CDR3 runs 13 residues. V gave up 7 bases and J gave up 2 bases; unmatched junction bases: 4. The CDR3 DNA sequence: TGCAGCGGTACTAGCGGTGCCTACAATGAGCAGTTCTTC. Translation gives CSGTSGAYNEQFF.

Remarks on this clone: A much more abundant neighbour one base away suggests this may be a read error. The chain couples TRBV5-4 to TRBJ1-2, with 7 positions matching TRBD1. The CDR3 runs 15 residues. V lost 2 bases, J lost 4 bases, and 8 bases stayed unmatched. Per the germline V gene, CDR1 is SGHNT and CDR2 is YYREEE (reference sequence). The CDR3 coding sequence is TGTGCCAGCAGCTTAATCGGGACAGCGAGCTATGGCTACACCTTC. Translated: CASSLIGTASYGYTF.

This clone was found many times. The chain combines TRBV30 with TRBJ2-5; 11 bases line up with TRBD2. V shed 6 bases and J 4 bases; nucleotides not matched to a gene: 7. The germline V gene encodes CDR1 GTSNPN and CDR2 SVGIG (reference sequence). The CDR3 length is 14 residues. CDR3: CACATSGSTETQYF. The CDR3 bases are TGTGCCTGTGCCACTAGCGGGAGTACAGAGACCCAGTACTTC.

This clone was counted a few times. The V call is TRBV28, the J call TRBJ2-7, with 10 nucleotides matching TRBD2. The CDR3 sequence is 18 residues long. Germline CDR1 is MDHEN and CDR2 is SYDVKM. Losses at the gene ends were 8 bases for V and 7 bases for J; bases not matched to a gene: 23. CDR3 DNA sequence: TGTGCCAGCGGCCGTCGGGCTAGCGGGAGTGCCTGGTCTAGGGAGCAGTACTTC. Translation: CASGRRASGSAWSREQYF.

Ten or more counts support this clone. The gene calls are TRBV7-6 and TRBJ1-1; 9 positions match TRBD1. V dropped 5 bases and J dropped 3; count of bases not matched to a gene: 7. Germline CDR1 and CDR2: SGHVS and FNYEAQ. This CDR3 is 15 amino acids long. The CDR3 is CASSAPGTGHTEAFF. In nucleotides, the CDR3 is TGTGCCAGCAGCGCCCCCGGGACAGGGCACACTGAAGCTTTCTTT.

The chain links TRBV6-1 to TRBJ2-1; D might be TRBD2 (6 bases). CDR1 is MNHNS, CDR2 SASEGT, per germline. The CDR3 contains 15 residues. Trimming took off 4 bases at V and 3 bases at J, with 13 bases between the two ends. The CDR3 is CASSAERAYYNEQFF. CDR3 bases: TGTGCCAGCAGTGCGGAGCGGGCTTACTACAATGAGCAGTTCTTC.

The CDR3 reads CASRKTGTSTSDTQYF. CDR3 nucleotides: TGTGCCAGCCGCAAGACTGGGACCTCGACCTCAGATACGCAGTATTTT. The J gene is TRBJ2-3, the V gene TRBV18, with D perhaps TRBD1 or TRBD2 (5 bases each). This CDR3 is 16 amino acids long. Germline V gives CDR1 KGHSH, CDR2 LQKENI. V was clipped by 8 bases and J by 4 bases, with 22 bases between them.

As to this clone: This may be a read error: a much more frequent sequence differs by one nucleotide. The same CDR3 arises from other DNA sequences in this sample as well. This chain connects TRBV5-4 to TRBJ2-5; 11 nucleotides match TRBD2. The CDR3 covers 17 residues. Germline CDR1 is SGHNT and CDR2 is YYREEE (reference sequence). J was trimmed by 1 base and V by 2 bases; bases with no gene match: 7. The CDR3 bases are TGTGCCAGCAGCTTTGGGACTAGCGGTGATTTCCAAGAGACCCAGTACTTC. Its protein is CASSFGTSGDFQETQYF.

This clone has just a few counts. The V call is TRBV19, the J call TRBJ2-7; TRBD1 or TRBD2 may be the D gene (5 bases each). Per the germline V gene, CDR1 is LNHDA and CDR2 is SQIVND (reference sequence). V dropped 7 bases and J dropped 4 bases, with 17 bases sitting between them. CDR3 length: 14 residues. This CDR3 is CASTDRGKGYEQYF. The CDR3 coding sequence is TGTGCCAGTACTGACAGAGGGAAGGGGTACGAGCAGTACTTC.

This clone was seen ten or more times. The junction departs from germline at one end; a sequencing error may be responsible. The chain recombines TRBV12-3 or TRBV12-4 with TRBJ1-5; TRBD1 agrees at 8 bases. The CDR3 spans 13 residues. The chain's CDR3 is CANSRDRPQPQHF. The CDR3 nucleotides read TGTGCCAACAGTCGGGACAGGCCCCAGCCCCAGCATTTT.

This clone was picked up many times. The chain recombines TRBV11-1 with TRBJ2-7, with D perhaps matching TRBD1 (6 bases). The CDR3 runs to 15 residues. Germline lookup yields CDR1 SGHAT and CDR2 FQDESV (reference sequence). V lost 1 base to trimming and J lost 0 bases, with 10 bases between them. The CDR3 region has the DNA TGTGCCAGCAGCTTAGGGGCAGGGGCCTCCTACGAGCAGTACTTC. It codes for CASSLGAGASYEQYF.

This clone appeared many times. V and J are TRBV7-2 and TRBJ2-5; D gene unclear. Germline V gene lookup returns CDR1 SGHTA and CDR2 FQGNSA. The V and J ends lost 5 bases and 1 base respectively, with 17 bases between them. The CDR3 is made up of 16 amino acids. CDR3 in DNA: TGTGCCAGCAGCACCTACGGACCGACGATCCAAGAGACCCAGTACTTC. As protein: CASSTYGPTIQETQYF.

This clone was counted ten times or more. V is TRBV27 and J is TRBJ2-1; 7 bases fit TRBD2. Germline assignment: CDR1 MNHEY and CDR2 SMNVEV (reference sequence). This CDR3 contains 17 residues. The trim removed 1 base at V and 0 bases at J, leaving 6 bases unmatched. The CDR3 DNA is TGTGCCAGCAGTTTATTGGCTAGCGGAGGCTCCTACAATGAGCAGTTCTTC. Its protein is CASSLLASGGSYNEQFF.

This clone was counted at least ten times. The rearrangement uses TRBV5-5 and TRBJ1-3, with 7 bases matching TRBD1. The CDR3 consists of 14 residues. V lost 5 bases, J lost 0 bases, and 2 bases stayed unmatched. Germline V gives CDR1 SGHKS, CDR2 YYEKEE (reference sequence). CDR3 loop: CASRGTASGNTIYF. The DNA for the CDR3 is TGTGCCAGCAGGGGGACAGCCTCTGGAAACACCATATATTTT. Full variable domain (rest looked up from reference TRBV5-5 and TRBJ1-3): DAGVTQSPTHLIKTRGQQVTLRCSPISGHKSVSWYQQVLGQGPQFIFQYYEKEERGRGNFPDRFSARQFPNYSSELNVNALLLGDSALYLCASRGTASGNTIYFGEGSWLTVV.

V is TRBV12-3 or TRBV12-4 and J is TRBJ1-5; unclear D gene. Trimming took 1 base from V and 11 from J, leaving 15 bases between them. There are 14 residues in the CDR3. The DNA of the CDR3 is TGTGCCAGCAGTTTAGAGCGGAGGGCAAGGTCCCAGCATTTT. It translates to CASSLERRARSQHF.

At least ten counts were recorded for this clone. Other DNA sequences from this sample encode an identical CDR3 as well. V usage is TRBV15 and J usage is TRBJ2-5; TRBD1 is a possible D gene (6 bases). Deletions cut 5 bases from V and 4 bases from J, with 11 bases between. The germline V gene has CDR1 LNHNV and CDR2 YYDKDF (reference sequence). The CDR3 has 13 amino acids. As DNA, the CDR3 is TGTGCCACCAGCCAGGGGCGGGTAGAGACCCAGTACTTC. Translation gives CATSQGRVETQYF.